The 18 T cell receptor beta chains in this list originate from one sample, sequenced in a study of early T cells in non-severe SARS-CoV-2 infection. TCRdb itself ran the 5' RACE reads through MiXCR, one entry per CDR3 protein. Of approximately 71,000 distinct CDR3 sequences in the sample, around 12% are singletons; the top ten hold approximately 2.6%. The specimen comprised whole blood, sampled at baseline. These receptor sequences come from an adult who was a healthcare worker with PCR-confirmed SARS-CoV-2 infection or an uninfected control (not recorded which).

The rearrangement joins TRBV20-1 to TRBJ2-5; D is undetermined. Trimming cost V 3 bases and J 3 bases, with 8 bases left between them. CDR1 DFQATT and CDR2 SNEGSKA come from the germline V gene (reference sequence). The length of the CDR3 is 12 residues. CDR3 nucleotide sequence: TGCAGTGCTAGGGGCCTTAAAGAGACCCAGTACTTC. Amino acid sequence: CSARGLKETQYF.

The chain is built from TRBV5-1 and TRBJ1-1; D is unresolved. CDR3 length: 16 residues. Germline loops: CDR1 SGHRS, CDR2 YFSETQ. V gave up 0 bases and J gave up 1 base, with 13 bases separating them. CDR3 residues: CASSLEVARTNTEAFF. The CDR3 DNA follows: TGCGCCAGCAGCTTGGAGGTTGCCCGAACGAACACTGAAGCTTTCTTT.

This clonotype was seen more than once but under ten times. The chain combines TRBV20-1 with TRBJ1-1; D might be TRBD1 (6 bases). The CDR3 sequence is 16 residues long. Germline V CDR1 and CDR2: DFQATT, SNEGSKA (reference sequence). V was cut by 3 bases and J by 6 bases, with 23 bases left in between. The CDR3 DNA reads as TGCAGTGCTAGGGCCGCCGCGACAGGTTCATGGTCTGAAGCTTTCTTT. Translation gives CSARAAATGSWSEAFF.

The rearrangement uses TRBV12-2 and TRBJ1-1; the table's D gene call, TRBD1, was not cross checked with the DNA. TRBV12-2 is annotated as a pseudogene. The CDR3 covers 15 residues. The CDR3 protein is CASRWDREVNTEAFF. CDR3 bases: TGTGCAAGTCGCTGGGACAGGGAGGTGAACACTGAAGCGTTCTTT.

CDR3 in amino acids: CASSVSTYPNYGYTF. In DNA, the CDR3 is TGTGCCAGCAGCGTGTCGACTTACCCAAACTATGGCTACACCTTC. J is TRBJ1-2 and V is TRBV9; no firm D call. The germline V gene encodes CDR1 SGDLS and CDR2 YYNGEE. The V gene lost 2 bases and the J gene lost 2 bases, with 13 bases spanning the gap. The length of the CDR3 is 15 residues.

This chain connects TRBV12-3 or TRBV12-4 to TRBJ2-6; D perhaps matches TRBD1 (5 bases). The CDR3 contains 16 residues. The V gene lost 7 bases and the J gene lost 3 bases, with 16 bases spanning the gap. The CDR3 is CASTLLQGGGANVLTF. The DNA for the CDR3 is TGTGCCAGCACTCTCCTCCAGGGTGGTGGGGCCAACGTCCTGACTTTC.

This clonotype was observed at least ten times. The gene calls are TRBV5-1 and TRBJ1-1; TRBD1 agrees at 9 bases. CDR3 size: 15 residues. Germline V lookup: CDR1 SGHRS, CDR2 YFSETQ. The V segment lost 4 bases and the J segment 1 base; nucleotides outside the gene matches: 5. CDR3 sequence: CASSLTGGTNTEAFF. In DNA form, the CDR3 reads TGCGCCAGCAGCCTGACAGGGGGAACGAACACTGAAGCTTTCTTT.

This clonotype was recorded many times. This chain joins TRBV4-1 and TRBJ2-7; D not resolved. CDR1 MGHRA and CDR2 YSYEKL come from the germline V gene. Trimming cost V 4 bases and J 0 bases, with 7 bases left between them. The CDR3 covers 13 residues. The CDR3 region has the DNA TGCGCCAGCAGCCCCGCAAACTCCTACGAGCAGTACTTC. Translation gives CASSPANSYEQYF.

This clonotype was counted ten times or more. The rearrangement joins TRBV3-1 to TRBJ1-1; D may be TRBD1 (5 bases). Germline V gene lookup returns CDR1 LGHDT and CDR2 YNNKEL (reference sequence). Deletions cut 3 bases from V and 10 bases from J, with 18 bases between. The CDR3 consists of 14 residues. CDR3 DNA: TGTGCCAGCAGCCAGCGGGACTTACCTACTCCAGCTTTCTTT. This translates into CASSQRDLPTPAFF.

This clonotype occurred a few times. The chain has TRBV29-1 and TRBJ2-7; D remains ambiguous. The CDR3 length is 11 residues. V was pared by 4 bases and J by 0 bases, with 4 bases between. Per germline, CDR1 SQVTM and CDR2 ANQGSEA. CDR3 protein: CSVASSYEQYF. CDR3 nucleotide sequence: TGCAGCGTTGCAAGCTCCTACGAGCAGTACTTC.

This clonotype was detected only a few times. DNA of the CDR3: TGTGCCAGCAGCTTAACAGGAGGACAGACCAAAAACTACACCTTC. This translates into CASSLTGGQTKNYTF. This chain connects TRBV7-9 to TRBJ1-2, with D possibly TRBD1 on 6 matching bases. The CDR3 totals 15 residues. Germline V gene data show CDR1 as SEHNR and CDR2 as FQNEAQ (reference sequence). Trimming stripped 2 bases from V and 10 bases from J, with 20 bases between.

This clonotype occurred many times. The chain carries TRBV11-2 and TRBJ2-3; no clear D. CDR1 is SGHAT, CDR2 FQNNGV, per germline. The CDR3 sequence is 14 residues long. The germline V and J ends were trimmed by 9 bases and 2 bases, with 15 bases remaining between them. CDR3 protein: CASSSLPFTDTQYF. CDR3 sequence (DNA): TGTGCCAGTTCCAGTTTACCTTTCACAGATACGCAGTATTTT.

This chain connects TRBV12-3 or TRBV12-4 to TRBJ1-2, with 7 bases that match TRBD1. Losses at the gene ends were 7 bases for V and 4 bases for J; bases not matched to a gene: 12. This CDR3 spans 15 amino acids. The CDR3 sequence: CASTPGRGRGYGYTF. The CDR3 region has the DNA TGTGCCAGCACCCCGGGGAGGGGGCGAGGCTATGGCTACACCTTC.

In this sample, this clonotype turned up a few times. The chain has TRBV11-2 and TRBJ2-7, with 7 bases fitting TRBD1. Per germline, CDR1 SGHAT and CDR2 FQNNGV. With V trimmed by 5 bases and J by 2 bases, 9 bases remained unmatched. The CDR3 length is 15 residues. The CDR3 protein is CASSPIRDSAYEQYF. CDR3 bases: TGTGCCAGCAGCCCGATCCGGGACAGTGCCTACGAGCAGTACTTC.

This clonotype was observed at least ten times. V usage is TRBV3-1 and J usage is TRBJ1-1; maybe TRBD1 (6 bases). Germline CDR1 and CDR2: LGHDT and YNNKEL (reference sequence). The CDR3 consists of 14 residues. Trimming left V 3 bases short and J 2 bases short, with 10 bases between. This chain's CDR3 is CASSHMDSNTEAFF. As DNA, the CDR3 is TGTGCCAGCAGCCATATGGACAGTAACACTGAAGCTTTCTTT.

This clonotype was seen repeatedly, ten times or more. J is TRBJ2-5 and V is TRBV5-1; D perhaps matches TRBD2 (5 bases). The CDR3 contains 14 residues. The germline V and J ends were trimmed by 0 bases and 5 bases, with 11 bases remaining between them. Germline CDR1 and CDR2: SGHRS and YFSETQ. The CDR3 region is CASSLGTAAETQYF. In DNA, the CDR3 is TGCGCCAGCAGCTTGGGGACTGCAGCGGAGACCCAGTACTTC.

This rearrangement joins TRBV27 to TRBJ2-1; D may correspond to TRBD1 or TRBD2 (7 bases each). Germline V CDR1 and CDR2: MNHEY, SMNVEV (reference sequence). CDR3 length equals 15 residues. CDR3 amino acids: CASGGRAQRINEQFF. CDR3 DNA: TGTGCATCAGGGGGGAGGGCCCAGAGGATCAATGAGCAGTTCTTC.

This clonotype was seen a few times. Written as DNA, the CDR3 is TGCAGTGCCCGACCCCCCCACAGGGGGCTCGACGAGCAGTACTTC. It specifies CSARPPHRGLDEQYF. The V call is TRBV20-1, the J call TRBJ2-7; TRBD1 agrees at 9 bases. V dropped 6 bases and J dropped 5; count of bases not matched to a gene: 14. CDR3 length equals 15 residues. Per the germline V gene, CDR1 is DFQATT and CDR2 is SNEGSKA (reference sequence).